This is a list of T cell receptor beta chains from one sample in a study of T-cell reconstitution after alpha-beta-depleted transplantation in children. TCRdb passed the PCR reads through MiXCR, listing each CDR3 protein once. The sample lists fewer than 750,000 distinct CDR3 sequences, 27% seen once, with around a third in the top ten. The source material was PBMCs, sampled before TCRalphabeta/CD19-depleted stem cell transplant. Every receptor here comes from a boy in the first two years of life with Wiskott-Aldrich syndrome, due to receive a stem cell transplant. The CDR3 runs from the conserved cysteine through the conserved F or W. D genes are given only for firm matches. Clone sizes are given selectively: once, few, many, or a class where the clone is expanded.

cdr3_aa	cdr3_nt	d_call	clone_size	v_call	j_call
CATSDAGTSTLYQETQYF	TGTGCCACCAGTGATGCCGGGACTAGCACCTTGTACCAAGAGACCCAGTACTTC	TRBD2	-	TRBV24-1	TRBJ2-5
CASSLEAGGAYEQFF	TGTGCCAGCAGTTTAGAGGCAGGGGGCGCGTATGAGCAGTTCTTC	TRBD1	few	TRBV12-3/TRBV12-4	TRBJ2-1
CSAPVVEQETQYF	TGCAGTGCTCCGGTGGTGGAACAAGAGACCCAGTACTTC	-	once	TRBV20-1	TRBJ2-5
CASRDGSGSRQYF	TGTGCCAGCAGGGACGGGAGCGGGAGTCGGCAGTACTTC	TRBD2	-	TRBV6-1	TRBJ2-7
CASRLAREQFF	TGCGCCAGCCGACTAGCTAGGGAGCAGTTCTTC	TRBD2	-	TRBV5-1	TRBJ2-1
CASSLGGFIFRKGNEQFF	TGTGCCAGCAGCTTAGGGGGATTTATTTTTAGGAAGGGCAATGAGCAGTTCTTC	-	-	TRBV11-2	TRBJ2-1
CASSFRGQGEQYF	TGTGCCAGCAGTTTTAGGGGGCAGGGCGAGCAGTACTTC	TRBD1	-	TRBV27	TRBJ2-7
CASSRRTSGRAEQFF	TGTGCCAGCTCTCGTAGGACTAGCGGGAGGGCCGAACAGTTCTTC	TRBD2	-	TRBV18	TRBJ2-1
CASRGLAGEVVHEQFF	TGTGCCAGCAGGGGATTAGCGGGAGAAGTTGTACATGAGCAGTTCTTC	TRBD2	few	TRBV12-3/TRBV12-4	TRBJ2-1
CASSSSAGNVPQHF	TGTGCCAGCAGTTCATCCGCAGGGAATGTGCCCCAGCATTTT	-	few	TRBV12-3/TRBV12-4	TRBJ1-5
CASSFPAGGIYEQFF	TGTGCCAGCAGTTTCCCAGCGGGAGGAATATATGAGCAGTTCTTC	TRBD2	-	TRBV12-3/TRBV12-4	TRBJ2-1
CSARPGGGSYNEQFF	TGCAGTGCTAGGCCGGGGGGGGGCTCCTACAATGAGCAGTTCTTC	TRBD2	-	TRBV20-1	TRBJ2-1
CASSRLLGGEQFF	TGTGCCAGCAGTAGGCTCCTAGGGGGTGAGCAGTTCTTC	-	-	TRBV2	TRBJ2-1
CASTHLGQGAGETQYF	TGTGCCAGCACCCACCTGGGACAGGGAGCGGGAGAGACCCAGTACTTC	TRBD1	many	TRBV28	TRBJ2-5
CAISETRPAYNEQFF	TGTGCCATCAGTGAAACGCGACCTGCCTACAATGAGCAGTTCTTC	-	few	TRBV10-3	TRBJ2-1
CSAQTGGVGTEAFF	TGCAGTGCCCAGACAGGGGGAGTAGGGACTGAAGCTTTCTTT	TRBD1	-	TRBV20-1	TRBJ1-1
CASSAGQGMGTEAFF	TGCGCCAGCAGCGCTGGCCAGGGGATGGGCACTGAAGCTTTCTTT	-	-	TRBV5-1	TRBJ1-1
CASSLVQAGTSGRALGYEQYF	TGTGCCAGCAGCTTAGTCCAGGCAGGGACTAGCGGGAGGGCCCTCGGCTACGAGCAGTACTTC	TRBD2	-	TRBV7-6	TRBJ2-7
CATSDKGVQPQHF	TGTGCCACCAGTGATAAAGGGGTCCAGCCCCAGCATTTT	-	-	TRBV24-1	TRBJ1-5
CASSSGRNNEQFF	TGTGCCAGCAGCTCCGGGAGAAACAATGAGCAGTTCTTC	-	few	TRBV12-3/TRBV12-4	TRBJ2-1
CASSLGEAEQFF	TGTGCCAGCAGCTTGGGGGAGGCTGAGCAGTTCTTC	-	few	TRBV5-6	TRBJ2-1
CASSLEAGVETGELFF	TGTGCCAGCAGCTTAGAAGCGGGAGTCGAGACCGGGGAGCTGTTTTTT	TRBD2	-	TRBV7-9	TRBJ2-2
CSVEGRGNWDTDTQYF	TGCAGCGTTGAAGGGAGGGGAAACTGGGACACAGATACGCAGTATTTT	-	-	TRBV29-1	TRBJ2-3
CASSLANRNTEAFF	TGCGCCAGCAGCTTGGCCAATCGGAACACTGAAGCTTTCTTT	-	-	TRBV5-1	TRBJ1-1
CASSFWRQETQYF	TGTGCCAGCAGCTTTTGGAGACAAGAGACCCAGTACTTC	-	-	TRBV11-2	TRBJ2-5
CASSPGLAGPGGNEQFF	TGCGCCAGCAGCCCCGGACTAGCTGGGCCGGGTGGCAATGAGCAGTTCTTC	TRBD2	-	TRBV5-1	TRBJ2-1
CASSTSPPGTQYF	TGTGCCAGCAGCACTAGCCCACCGGGTACGCAGTATTTT	-	few	TRBV12-3/TRBV12-4	TRBJ2-3
CASSLRLSYGYTF	TGTGCCAGCAGTTTAAGGCTGAGCTATGGCTACACCTTC	-	-	TRBV12-3/TRBV12-4	TRBJ1-2
CASSFRTGGEETQYF	TGTGCCAGCAGTTTTAGGACAGGGGGCGAAGAGACCCAGTACTTC	TRBD1	few	TRBV12-3/TRBV12-4	TRBJ2-5
CASSLVSMGGRANTGELFF	TGTGCCAGCAGCTTAGTGAGCATGGGCGGGAGGGCGAACACCGGGGAGCTGTTTTTT	TRBD2	-	TRBV7-8	TRBJ2-2
CATSDSGGVGNTEAFF	TGTGCCACCAGTGATTCAGGGGGCGTCGGGAACACTGAAGCTTTCTTT	TRBD1	few	TRBV24-1	TRBJ1-1
CASSFRAGGTQYF	TGTGCCAGCAGCTTCAGGGCTGGGGGGACCCAGTACTTC	-	-	TRBV11-2	TRBJ2-5
CASSPSSGDSNQPQHF	TGTGCCAGCAGTCCCTCATCCGGGGATAGCAATCAGCCCCAGCATTTT	-	few	TRBV27	TRBJ1-5
CSAVSREGQAYNEQFF	TGCAGTGCCGTCTCCCGAGAGGGCCAAGCCTACAATGAGCAGTTCTTC	-	-	TRBV20-1	TRBJ2-1
CASSQGWVAGGSDQPQHF	TGCGCCAGCAGCCAAGGATGGGTTGCGGGGGGGAGCGATCAGCCCCAGCATTTT	-	-	TRBV4-1	TRBJ1-5
CASSQTDSTYNEQFF	TGCGCCAGCAGCCAGACAGATTCCACCTACAATGAGCAGTTCTTC	-	-	TRBV5-1	TRBJ2-1
CAISSSSQETQYF	TGTGCCATCAGTAGTTCGAGCCAAGAGACCCAGTACTTC	-	few	TRBV10-3	TRBJ2-5
CSARSLIQNYGYTF	TGCAGTGCTAGGAGTCTGATTCAGAACTATGGCTACACCTTC	-	few	TRBV20-1	TRBJ1-2
CASRDGNTEAFF	TGTGCCAGCAGGGACGGGAACACTGAAGCTTTCTTT	-	-	TRBV6-5	TRBJ1-1
CASSPNSGANTF	TGTGCCAGCAGTCCAAATTCAGGGGCTAACACCTTC	-	-	TRBV12-3/TRBV12-4	TRBJ1-2
CSATGFNQPQHF	TGCAGTGCAACAGGTTTCAATCAGCCCCAGCATTTT	-	-	TRBV20-1	TRBJ1-5
CSGLRPVDTQYF	TGCAGCGGCCTTCGTCCTGTAGATACGCAGTATTTT	-	-	TRBV29-1	TRBJ2-3
CSASRLGEQYF	TGCAGTGCTAGTCGACTGGGGGAGCAGTACTTC	-	few	TRBV20-1	TRBJ2-7
CASSPSGGAHYGYTF	TGTGCCAGCAGCCCCTCAGGGGGCGCTCACTATGGCTACACCTTC	TRBD1	few	TRBV7-8	TRBJ1-2
CASSMTGGSYNEQFF	TGTGCCAGTAGTATGACAGGGGGATCCTACAATGAGCAGTTCTTC	TRBD1	-	TRBV19	TRBJ2-1
CASSLYGGSDTQYF	TGTGCCAGCAGTTTATACGGGGGTTCAGATACGCAGTATTTT	-	few	TRBV12-3/TRBV12-4	TRBJ2-3
CASGYTGSYEQYF	TGCGCCAGCGGATACACAGGGTCCTACGAGCAGTACTTC	-	-	TRBV5-1	TRBJ2-7
CASSSIIPRDMARGAYEQYF	TGTGCCAGCAGCTCGATTATCCCCCGTGACATGGCCCGGGGGGCCTACGAGCAGTACTTC	TRBD2	-	TRBV7-6	TRBJ2-7
CATSIGLAGGPDGELFF	TGTGCCACCAGCATCGGACTAGCGGGAGGGCCCGACGGGGAGCTGTTTTTT	TRBD2	-	TRBV15	TRBJ2-2
CSARGDSKLGIF	TGCAGTGCTAGAGGGGACTCCAAATTAGGGATCTTC	-	-	TRBV20-1	TRBJ2-1
CASSVGASGGTGELFF	TGTGCCAGCAGCGTAGGGGCTAGCGGAGGCACCGGGGAGCTGTTTTTT	TRBD2	-	TRBV9	TRBJ2-2
CASSLDQRLNTGELFF	TGTGCCAGCAGCTTAGACCAGCGGCTTAACACCGGGGAGCTGTTTTTT	-	-	TRBV11-2	TRBJ2-2
CASSVAGTLYEQYF	TGTGCCAGCAGTGTCGCAGGGACACTATACGAGCAGTACTTC	-	few	TRBV6-1	TRBJ2-7
CSARLGLAGGETQYF	TGCAGTGCTAGGCTGGGACTAGCGGGAGGAGAGACCCAGTACTTC	TRBD2	-	TRBV20-1	TRBJ2-5
CASSREVLAVVGIEQFF	TGTGCCAGCAGCCGAGAGGTCCTAGCGGTAGTTGGGATTGAGCAGTTCTTC	TRBD2	-	TRBV5-5	TRBJ2-1